This T cell receptor (beta chain) originates from a study of radiotherapy plus CTLA-4 blockade in lung cancer. About the study: Overall, roughly 18% of patients showed an objective response, while 31% attained disease control.

Focal radiation with ipilimumab CTLA-4 blockade was given to patients with chemo-refractory metastatic non-small-cell lung cancer. This clone was detected only once. Its antigen is undetermined. Study results and limitations: Subsequent to radiotherapy plus ipilimumab, tumor-derived TCR clones underwent expansion in blood.

Sequencing was performed with immunoSEQ multiplex PCR; in TCRdb, only in-frame clones are kept and a portion is missing. The table has about 98,000 clones, around 83% seen once; the top ten hold 3% to 4%. The germline CDR1 and CDR2 sequences are LGHNT and FRNRAP. The V and J ends lost 7 bases and 1 base respectively, with 10 bases between them. The CDR3 runs 13 residues. This receptor was identified in a human donor with non-small cell lung cancer who had a partial response to radiotherapy plus ipilimumab. Sequences were derived from peripheral blood, sampled from a patient treated with radiotherapy plus ipilimumab. V and J are TRBV12-5 and TRBJ2-5, with D maybe TRBD1 (5 bases). CDR3 sequence: CASATGPQETQYF. In DNA form, the CDR3 reads TGTGCTAGTGCCACAGGTCCCCAAGAGACCCAGTACTTC.